These 30 T cell receptor beta chains share one sample of origin, sequenced in a study of blood T cell repertoires in COVID-19. Assay used: immunoSEQ multiplex PCR; TCRdb lists only in-frame clones, some missing. This sample yields about half a million clones, of which less than 90% are seen a single time; 8% to 9.5% belongs to the top ten. The material sequenced was PBMCs or T cells enriched from blood (not recorded which). The receptors stem from a woman in her sixties who had recovered from COVID-19.

CDR3 in amino acids: CASSFGDRGQSGNTIYF. The CDR3 DNA reads as TGTGCCAGCAGCTTCGGGGACAGGGGGCAATCTGGAAACACCATATATTTT. The chain uses TRBV5-6 and TRBJ1-3; 12 bases are shared with TRBD1. The CDR3 extends over 17 amino acids. CDR1 SGHDT and CDR2 YYEEEE come from the germline V gene. Unmatched junction bases numbered 4, after V lost 2 bases and J lost 1 base.

V usage is TRBV9 and J usage is TRBJ2-3, with 11 bases fitting TRBD1. Germline CDR1 and CDR2: SGDLS and YYNGEE. There are 15 residues in the CDR3. Trimming cost V 4 bases and J 4 bases; bases outside gene matches: 5. CDR3 amino acids: CASSTRTGGSDTQYF. The DNA for the CDR3 is TGTGCCAGCAGCACTAGGACAGGGGGCTCAGATACGCAGTATTTT.

This clone is a singleton in its sample. The J gene is TRBJ1-1, the V gene TRBV27; D gene uncertain. The ends were cut back, 6 bases at V and 1 base at J, with 12 bases in the middle. Looked up from germline, CDR1 is MNHEY and CDR2 is SMNVEV (reference sequence). This CDR3 region has 14 residues. The CDR3 reads CASRPGWSNTEAFF. CDR3 DNA: TGTGCCAGCAGGCCCGGGTGGTCGAACACTGAAGCTTTCTTT.

The V gene is TRBV5-1, the J gene TRBJ1-6; TRBD1 matches 9 bases. The germline V gene encodes CDR1 SGHRS and CDR2 YFSETQ. With V trimmed by 4 bases and J by 9 bases, 5 bases remained unmatched. CDR3 size: 14 residues. The DNA of the CDR3 is TGCGCCAGCAGCCACGGGACAGGGCTTTCACCCCTCCACTTT. It translates to CASSHGTGLSPLHF.

The V and J genes are TRBV5-1 and TRBJ1-5, with TRBD1 identical over 10 bases. V lost 0 bases and J lost 3; bases outside the gene matches: 3. Germline V gene data show CDR1 as SGHRS and CDR2 as YFSETQ. The CDR3 has 16 amino acids. The CDR3 protein is CASSLGTGGVNQPQHF. In DNA form, the CDR3 reads TGCGCCAGCAGCTTGGGGACAGGGGGAGTCAATCAGCCCCAGCATTTT.

As for this clone: Other DNA sequences within the sample encode an identical CDR3. The chain couples TRBV27 to TRBJ1-3, with 11 bases fitting TRBD1. Looked up from germline, CDR1 is MNHEY and CDR2 is SMNVEV (reference sequence). V trimming: 6 bases; J trimming: 1 base; junction bases outside the gene matches: 5. This CDR3 region has 16 residues. The CDR3 loop reads CASRPGTGGSGNTIYF. CDR3 in DNA: TGTGCCAGCAGACCCGGGACAGGGGGTTCTGGAAACACCATATATTTT.

V and J are TRBV5-1 and TRBJ1-4; possibly TRBD1 for D (6 bases). The CDR3 length is 17 residues. Trimming left V 4 bases short and J 0 bases short, with 16 bases between. Germline CDR1 and CDR2: SGHRS and YFSETQ. CDR3 loop: CASSAGQLPSTNEKLFF. The CDR3 region has the DNA TGCGCCAGCAGCGCTGGACAGCTTCCATCAACTAATGAAAAACTGTTTTTT.

The J gene is TRBJ2-7, the V gene TRBV10-3; D not certain. V lost 0 bases, J lost 0 bases, and 6 bases lay in between. The V gene's germline CDR1 is ENHRY and CDR2 SYGVKD. The CDR3 is 14 amino acids. The CDR3 here is CAISESYSSYEQYF. As DNA, the CDR3 is TGTGCCATCAGTGAGTCGTACAGCTCCTACGAGCAGTACTTC.

V gene TRBV6-5 combines with J gene TRBJ1-1; D gene unclear. V shed 2 bases and J shed 10 bases, with 11 bases lying between them. This CDR3 contains 12 residues. Germline V gene lookup returns CDR1 MNHEY and CDR2 SVGAGI. The CDR3 is CASSYAGDVAFF. DNA for the CDR3: TGTGCCAGCAGTTACGCGGGAGACGTAGCTTTCTTT.

This clone was detected once. This rearrangement joins TRBV4-2 to TRBJ1-3; TRBD1 matches at 9 bases. With 1 base clipped from V and 5 bases from J, the junction kept 9 bases outside the gene matches. The V gene's germline CDR1 is LGHNA and CDR2 YNFKEQ. This CDR3 comprises 17 residues. The CDR3 DNA is TGTGCCAGCAGCCAAGCGGCGGGACAGGGAGGCCGAAACACCATATATTTT. It is translated as CASSQAAGQGGRNTIYF.

The chain joins TRBV27 to TRBJ1-6, with TRBD1 matching over 10 bases. V shed 0 bases, J shed 9 bases, and the junction held 2 bases outside the gene matches. The CDR3 sequence is 15 residues long. Germline assignment: CDR1 MNHEY and CDR2 SMNVEV (reference sequence). The CDR3 coding sequence is TGTGCCAGCAGTTTATCATGGGACAGGGGTTCACCCCTCCACTTT. Amino acids: CASSLSWDRGSPLHF.

The sample holds one count of this clone. The chain carries TRBV5-1 and TRBJ2-5; 9 bases agree with TRBD2. This CDR3 is 19 amino acids long. Trimming cost V 5 bases and J 1 base; bases outside gene matches: 18. Per germline, CDR1 SGHRS and CDR2 YFSETQ. The CDR3 loop reads CASRRLSGGIFYSQETQYF. The DNA for the CDR3 is TGCGCCAGCAGAAGACTAAGCGGGGGGATTTTTTATAGCCAAGAGACCCAGTACTTC.

The chain joins TRBV6-6 to TRBJ2-2, with 10 bases fitting TRBD1. This CDR3 region has 16 residues. V was pared by 7 bases and J by 2 bases, with 7 bases of the junction left unmatched. Germline V gives CDR1 MNHNY, CDR2 SVGAGI (reference sequence). CDR3 amino acids: CASNRDRGVNTGELFF. CDR3 DNA: TGTGCCAGCAACCGGGACAGGGGCGTAAACACCGGGGAGCTGTTTTTT.

V and J are TRBV30 and TRBJ1-2; tentative D call: TRBD1 (6 bases). Germline CDR1 is GTSNPN and CDR2 is SVGIG (reference sequence). CDR3 size: 15 residues. Trimming took 0 bases from V and 11 from J, leaving 22 bases between them. Here the CDR3 reads CAWSVSGTPDRLYTF. CDR3 DNA: TGTGCCTGGAGTGTTTCCGGGACACCAGATCGATTATACACCTTC.

This chain joins TRBV11-3 and TRBJ2-6, with TRBD1 matching over 7 bases. The V gene's germline CDR1 is SGHNT and CDR2 YENEEA. V gave up 5 bases and J gave up 1 base; unmatched junction bases: 2. This CDR3 region has 15 residues. The CDR3 coding sequence is TGTGCCAGCAGCAACAGGGGATCTGGGGCCAACGTCCTGACTTTC. Translating gives CASSNRGSGANVLTF.

This chain joins TRBV7-8 and TRBJ1-1, with 8 bases matching TRBD1. The junction had 8 bases not matched to a gene; V was cut back by 5 bases and J by 3 bases. CDR3 length: 15 amino acids. Germline V gives CDR1 SGHVS, CDR2 FQNEAQ. The CDR3 DNA is TGTGCCAGCAGCCCATTCCGGACAGGGTACACTGAAGCTTTCTTT. Translating gives CASSPFRTGYTEAFF. The whole variable domain, remainder taken from reference TRBV7-8 and TRBJ1-1, is GAGVSQSPRYKVAKRGQDVALRCDPISGHVSLFWYQQALGQGPEFLTYFQNEAQLDKSGLPSDRFFAERPEGSVSTLKIQRTQQEDSAVYLCASSPFRTGYTEAFFGQGTRLTVV.

The chain joins TRBV12-3 or TRBV12-4 to TRBJ1-3, with D maybe TRBD1 (5 bases). Between the trimmed V and J ends, which lost 4 bases and 7 bases, there was a span of 11 bases. The CDR3 length is 13 residues. CDR3 loop: CASSSFRANTIYF. CDR3 DNA sequence: TGTGCCAGCAGTTCTTTCAGGGCCAACACCATATATTTT.

In this sample, this clone turned up once. The gene calls are TRBV3-1 (or the pseudogene TRBV3-2) and TRBJ1-1; D is undetermined. Germline V gives CDR1 LGHDT, CDR2 YNNKEL (reference sequence). With 0 bases removed from V and 4 bases from J, the gap between germline ends came to 6 bases. The CDR3 length is 13 residues. Written as DNA, the CDR3 is TGTGCCAGCAGCCAAGAGAGGGCCACTGAAGCTTTCTTT. Translation gives CASSQERATEAFF.

The rearrangement uses TRBV5-4 and TRBJ2-5; 7 nucleotides align to TRBD2. Trimming cost V 0 bases and J 5 bases; bases outside gene matches: 7. Germline V gives CDR1 SGHNT, CDR2 YYREEE (reference sequence). CDR3 length: 15 amino acids. The CDR3 region is CASSLALAEGETQYF. In nucleotides, the CDR3 is TGTGCCAGCAGCTTGGCTCTAGCGGAGGGTGAGACCCAGTACTTC.

This rearrangement joins TRBV2 to TRBJ2-3; no firm D call. V lost 5 bases, J lost 2 bases, and 14 bases lay in between. The CDR3 runs to 15 residues. The V gene's germline CDR1 is SNHLY and CDR2 FYNNEI. CDR3 amino acids: CASSLDQTTTDTQYF. In nucleotides, the CDR3 is TGTGCCAGCAGTCTAGACCAAACTACCACAGATACGCAGTATTTT.

The chain links TRBV5-6 to TRBJ2-3; perhaps TRBD1 as D (5 bases). The CDR3 extends over 14 amino acids. CDR1 is SGHDT and CDR2 is YYEEEE in the germline V gene. Trimming took 5 bases from V and 2 from J, leaving 12 bases between them. CDR3 protein: CASSSQAVTDTQYF. The CDR3, as DNA: TGTGCCAGCAGTTCACAGGCCGTCACAGATACGCAGTATTTT.

The chain joins TRBV29-1 to TRBJ1-1; D gene ambiguous. Germline V CDR1 and CDR2: SQVTM, ANQGSEA. The CDR3 sequence is 10 residues long. With 4 bases removed from V and 8 bases from J, the gap between germline ends came to 8 bases. Written as DNA, the CDR3 is TGCAGCGTTGGTGTCCAGGAAGCTTTCTTT. Protein: CSVGVQEAFF.

The CDR3 DNA sequence: TGTGCCAGTACCCCTATCCGACTCGGGCGGGGTGAAAAACTGTTTTTT. Protein sequence: CASTPIRLGRGEKLFF. The chain recombines TRBV19 with TRBJ1-4, with no clear D. This CDR3 spans 16 amino acids. Germline CDR1 reads LNHDA; CDR2 reads SQIVND (reference sequence). V lost 7 bases and J 7 bases, leaving 22 bases between the germline ends.

This clone was found once. V gene TRBV5-1 combines with J gene TRBJ1-2, with D possibly being TRBD1 (6 bases). Deletions cut 0 bases from V and 4 bases from J, with 10 bases between. Per germline, CDR1 SGHRS and CDR2 YFSETQ. This CDR3 is 14 amino acids long. The DNA of the CDR3 is TGCGCCAGCAGCTTGGGGGACATCCTCTATGGCTACACCTTC. The encoded protein is CASSLGDILYGYTF.

The chain couples TRBV2 to TRBJ2-1; the match to TRBD1 covers 12 bases. CDR1 and CDR2 (germline): SNHLY, FYNNEI. There are 16 residues in the CDR3. The junction had 12 bases not matched to a gene; V was cut back by 4 bases and J by 11 bases. CDR3 region: CASSVGGQGARQQQFF. Written as DNA, the CDR3 is TGTGCCAGCAGTGTTGGGGGACAGGGGGCTCGTCAACAGCAGTTCTTC.

The V call is TRBV2, the J call TRBJ2-2; 10 bases line up with TRBD1. Germline V lookup: CDR1 SNHLY, CDR2 FYNNEI. CDR3 length equals 15 residues. With 9 bases clipped from V and 1 base from J, the junction kept 5 bases outside the gene matches. CDR3: CARGDRGLNTGELFF. The CDR3 coding sequence is TGTGCCAGAGGTGACAGGGGGCTGAACACCGGGGAGCTGTTTTTT. The full variable domain, rest sourced from reference TRBV2 and TRBJ2-2, is EPEVTQTPSHQVTQMGQEVILRCVPISNHLYFYWYRQILGQKVEFLVSFYNNEISEKSEIFDDQFSVERPDGSNFTLKIRSTKLEDSAMYFCARGDRGLNTGELFFGEGSRLTVL.

This chain joins TRBV2 and TRBJ1-4, with D hard to call. Germline CDR1 reads SNHLY; CDR2 reads FYNNEI. This CDR3 is built from 14 residues. V was cut by 9 bases and J by 5 bases, with 16 bases left in between. CDR3 DNA: TGTGCCAGTAACCGAGGGATATTAAATGAAAAACTGTTTTTT. Protein sequence: CASNRGILNEKLFF.

The chain employs TRBV5-4 and TRBJ2-5, with 12 positions matching TRBD2. This CDR3 is built from 18 residues. Trimming cost V 0 bases and J 4 bases; bases outside gene matches: 10. Germline V gives CDR1 SGHNT, CDR2 YYREEE (reference sequence). CDR3 amino acids: CASSLGLAGGPSGETQYF. In nucleotides, the CDR3 is TGTGCCAGCAGCTTGGGGCTAGCGGGGGGGCCTTCGGGAGAGACCCAGTACTTC.

The chain joins TRBV4-2 to TRBJ1-1; 8 nucleotides align to TRBD1. The CDR3 is made up of 12 amino acids. Per germline, CDR1 LGHNA and CDR2 YNFKEQ. V lost 4 bases to trimming and J lost 7 bases; unmatched junction nucleotides: 2. CDR3 residues: CASSRGTGEAFF. CDR3 bases: TGTGCCAGCAGCCGTGGGACAGGTGAAGCTTTCTTT.

In nucleotides, the CDR3 is TGTGCCAGCAACAGGGTCGGTGGTTCCCCCCTCCACTTT. As protein: CASNRVGGSPLHF. The V call is TRBV2, the J call TRBJ1-6; maybe TRBD1 (6 bases). Germline assignment: CDR1 SNHLY and CDR2 FYNNEI. CDR3 length: 13 residues. Trimming stripped 7 bases from V and 13 bases from J, with 17 bases between.